The entry below gives a single T cell receptor (beta chain) sequence along with its context. Germline V gene data show CDR1 as SGHRS and CDR2 as YFSETQ. The V segment lost 4 bases and the J segment 5 bases; nucleotides outside the gene matches: 8. The CDR3 is 16 residues long. Produced via immunoSEQ multiplex PCR; TCRdb's table is partial and in-frame only. This sample carries 40,000 to 60,000 clones, around 90% of them seen once, and the ten largest clones take 0.5%. These data come from a study of T cell changes during pregnancy in multiple sclerosis. The starting material was CD4+ T cells from peripheral blood mononuclear cells, obtained in the third trimester of pregnancy. The receptor comes from a female donor with multiple sclerosis, enrolled in a pregnancy study. The V call is TRBV5-1, the J call TRBJ1-6; 8 nucleotides align to TRBD1. CDR3 DNA: TGCGCCAGCAGCCCTGGCGGGACAGGCCATAATTCACCCCTCCACTTT. This gives the protein CASSPGGTGHNSPLHF.